This record covers a single T cell receptor beta chain. Using RNA transcripts as the source, TCR beta CDR3 regions were amplified. A first-round RT-PCR of the TCR CDR3 used the HTBI primer set. MiXCR, run by TCRdb on the multiplex PCR reads, gives a single entry per CDR3 protein. The top ten hold less than 65% of the sample, which has under 350,000 distinct CDR3 sequences, 15% to 20% seen once. The data were taken from a study of T cells in Graves' hyperthyroidism and ophthalmopathy. CDR3 length equals 18 residues. The germline V gene has CDR1 SGHRS and CDR2 YFSETQ. V was clipped by 0 bases and J by 1 base; unmatched bases: 11.

The TCR was taken from a woman aged 45-59 years with Graves' hyperthyroidism. The source material was blood. The V gene is TRBV5-1, the J gene TRBJ2-5, with 8 nucleotides matching TRBD1. The CDR3 reads CASSLGSIGTGVQETQYF. For the CDR3, the DNA is TGCGCCAGCAGCTTGGGATCTATAGGGACAGGAGTCCAAGAGACCCAGTACTTC.